The 2 T cell receptor beta chains below come from one sample, sequenced in a study of cytomegalovirus exposure and HLA in healthy donors. The PCR employed 60 Vbeta primers together with 13 Jbeta primers. Repertoires were generated with immunoSEQ multiplex PCR, while TCRdb's copy carries only in-frame clones and drops some. The sample consists of fewer than 250,000 clones, about 77% of them appearing once. Sequenced sample: PBMCs. Receptor source: a man under 40 in good health and CMV-seropositive.

The chain couples TRBV6-5 to TRBJ2-7; possible D gene TRBD2, 5 bases. The V end lost 5 bases, the J end lost 1 base, and 12 bases lay between the germline ends. The CDR3 runs to 14 residues. Germline CDR1 reads MNHEY; CDR2 reads SVGAGI. The DNA for the CDR3 is TGTGCCAGCAGTGATCCGGGATTTTCCTACGAGCAGTACTTC. Encoded protein: CASSDPGFSYEQYF.

This sequence joins TRBV5-6 and TRBJ1-1; the D is unclear. The V end was cut by 0 bases, the J end by 11 bases, with 14 bases between. Germline CDR1 SGHDT, CDR2 YYEEEE. The CDR3 loop spans 13 amino acids. This CDR3 reads CASSLVTGSLAFF. In nucleotides, the CDR3 is TGTGCCAGCAGCTTGGTTACGGGGTCGTTGGCTTTCTTT.